The rows below give T cell receptor beta chains drawn from one sample of a study of early stage breast cancer tumors. Sequenced by immunoSEQ multiplex PCR; TCRdb stores in-frame clones only, minus some. The sample contains about 19,000 clones, 83% of which appear only once. The source material was blood. These receptors came from a person between 65 and 79 years old with breast cancer. Each CDR3 is given with its conserved first and last residue. Each record gives: D gene, J gene, V gene, clone size, CDR3 DNA, CDR3 protein. A D gene is named only where the DNA matches it firmly. Clone size is shown for a subset of rows, as once, few, many or a class of expanded clone.

D gene: NA; J gene: TRBJ1-1; V gene: TRBV19; clone size: NA; CDR3 DNA: TGTGCCAGTCGTACCCCTGTACTCAACACTGAAGCTTTCTTT; CDR3 protein: CASRTPVLNTEAFF
D gene: TRBD1; J gene: TRBJ1-3; V gene: TRBV5-1; clone size: once; CDR3 DNA: TGCGCCAGCAGCCCGGCTACAGGGGGCTCTGGAAACACCATATATTTT; CDR3 protein: CASSPATGGSGNTIYF
D gene: NA; J gene: TRBJ2-1; V gene: TRBV7-3; clone size: NA; CDR3 DNA: TGTGCCAGCAGTTCAGGGGGGCTTTACAATGAGCAGTTCTTC; CDR3 protein: CASSSGGLYNEQFF
D gene: NA; J gene: TRBJ1-5; V gene: TRBV5-8; clone size: NA; CDR3 DNA: TGTGCCAGCAGCTTCTTAAGGGGCGTGAGCAATCAGCCCCAGCATTTT; CDR3 protein: CASSFLRGVSNQPQHF
D gene: TRBD1; J gene: TRBJ1-1; V gene: TRBV18; clone size: NA; CDR3 DNA: TGTGCCAGTTGGGACAGGGGCAGGAACACTGAAGCTTTCTTT; CDR3 protein: CASWDRGRNTEAFF
D gene: NA; J gene: TRBJ2-5; V gene: TRBV11-1; clone size: NA; CDR3 DNA: TGTGCCAGCAGCACCATCAGGGGAGGGGACAAAAGAGAGACCCAGTACTTC; CDR3 protein: CASSTIRGGDKRETQYF
D gene: NA; J gene: TRBJ1-1; V gene: TRBV5-4; clone size: few; CDR3 DNA: TGTGCCAGCAGCGAAGGGGTTGGTCCGACTGAAGCTTTCTTT; CDR3 protein: CASSEGVGPTEAFF
D gene: NA; J gene: TRBJ2-3; V gene: TRBV5-1; clone size: NA; CDR3 DNA: TGCGCCAGCAGTCCCGGTCCCCGCAGGTACACAGATACGCAGTATTTT; CDR3 protein: CASSPGPRRYTDTQYF
D gene: NA; J gene: TRBJ2-2; V gene: TRBV9; clone size: NA; CDR3 DNA: TGTGCCAGCAGCGTAGCTGATCGGGTCCCCGGGGAGCTGTTTTTT; CDR3 protein: CASSVADRVPGELFF
D gene: NA; J gene: TRBJ1-5; V gene: TRBV5-4; clone size: NA; CDR3 DNA: TGTGCCAGCAGCTTGCGAGGGGCGGGAGGCAATCAGCCCCAGCATTTT; CDR3 protein: CASSLRGAGGNQPQHF
D gene: NA; J gene: TRBJ2-7; V gene: TRBV5-6; clone size: NA; CDR3 DNA: TGTGCCAGCAGCCGGGGGGCCTCCTACGAGCAGTACTTC; CDR3 protein: CASSRGASYEQYF
D gene: NA; J gene: TRBJ1-3; V gene: TRBV5-1; clone size: NA; CDR3 DNA: TGCGCCAGCAGCTTAGGGACATACCGCTCTGGAAACACCATATATTTT; CDR3 protein: CASSLGTYRSGNTIYF
D gene: NA; J gene: TRBJ2-1; V gene: TRBV11-1; clone size: NA; CDR3 DNA: TGTGCCAGCAGCTTACGGGATAGCTCCTACAATGAGCAGTTCTTC; CDR3 protein: CASSLRDSSYNEQFF
D gene: TRBD2; J gene: TRBJ2-1; V gene: TRBV6-5; clone size: NA; CDR3 DNA: TGTGCCAGCAAAACGGCGGGGGGCTCATACAATGAGCAGTTCTTC; CDR3 protein: CASKTAGGSYNEQFF
D gene: NA; J gene: TRBJ1-5; V gene: TRBV5-1; clone size: NA; CDR3 DNA: TGCGCCAGCAGCTTGGGAGGCTCTAGCAATCAGCCCCAGCATTTT; CDR3 protein: CASSLGGSSNQPQHF
D gene: TRBD1; J gene: TRBJ1-1; V gene: TRBV5-1; clone size: NA; CDR3 DNA: TGCGCCAGCAGCTTGCAGGGGGGGAACACTGAAGCTTTCTTT; CDR3 protein: CASSLQGGNTEAFF
D gene: NA; J gene: TRBJ1-2; V gene: TRBV6-6; clone size: NA; CDR3 DNA: TGTGCCAGCAGTTACGAAGGGGTTAACTATGGCTACACCTTC; CDR3 protein: CASSYEGVNYGYTF
D gene: NA; J gene: TRBJ1-6; V gene: TRBV28; clone size: NA; CDR3 DNA: TGTGCCAGCAGTTTATCGGGGGGCAGATCCCTCCACTTT; CDR3 protein: CASSLSGGRSLHF
D gene: TRBD2; J gene: TRBJ2-2; V gene: TRBV30; clone size: NA; CDR3 DNA: TGTGCCTACTTAGCGGGGGGTCTCGTGGGGGAGCTGTTTTTT; CDR3 protein: CAYLAGGLVGELFF
D gene: NA; J gene: TRBJ1-4; V gene: TRBV28; clone size: once; CDR3 DNA: TGTGCCAGCAGTTTTTTGGGGGCTGCTAATGAAAAACTGTTTTTT; CDR3 protein: CASSFLGAANEKLFF
D gene: NA; J gene: TRBJ2-7; V gene: TRBV14; clone size: NA; CDR3 DNA: TGTGCCAGCAGCCGAGCGCAGGGTGGAGAGCAGTACTTC; CDR3 protein: CASSRAQGGEQYF
D gene: NA; J gene: TRBJ1-4; V gene: TRBV19; clone size: once; CDR3 DNA: TGTGCCAGCAAACAGGGCTTAGAAGAAAAACTGTTTTTT; CDR3 protein: CASKQGLEEKLFF
D gene: TRBD2; J gene: TRBJ2-1; V gene: TRBV7-3; clone size: NA; CDR3 DNA: TGTGCCAGCAGCCCACTAGCGGGGGGATACAATGAGCAGTTCTTC; CDR3 protein: CASSPLAGGYNEQFF
D gene: NA; J gene: TRBJ1-1; V gene: TRBV19; clone size: NA; CDR3 DNA: TGTGCCAGTAGTATGCCGGATCGGAGCACTGAAGCTTTCTTT; CDR3 protein: CASSMPDRSTEAFF
D gene: TRBD1; J gene: TRBJ1-6; V gene: TRBV6-6; clone size: NA; CDR3 DNA: TGTGCCAGCAGTTACTCGCCTCGGACAGGGCCCTCACCCCTCCACTTT; CDR3 protein: CASSYSPRTGPSPLHF
D gene: NA; J gene: TRBJ1-4; V gene: TRBV9; clone size: NA; CDR3 DNA: TGTGCCAGCAGCGCCACAGGACAGCCGGCCATGGAAAAACTGTTTTTT; CDR3 protein: CASSATGQPAMEKLFF
D gene: NA; J gene: TRBJ1-2; V gene: TRBV6-5; clone size: NA; CDR3 DNA: TGTGCCACCAGGGCCGGGGGATATGGCTACACCTTC; CDR3 protein: CATRAGGYGYTF
D gene: TRBD1; J gene: TRBJ2-7; V gene: TRBV9; clone size: NA; CDR3 DNA: TGTGCCAGCAGCCCCGGGACAGGGGGCCTGTACGAGCAGTACTTC; CDR3 protein: CASSPGTGGLYEQYF
D gene: TRBD2; J gene: TRBJ2-1; V gene: TRBV7-9; clone size: NA; CDR3 DNA: TGTGCCAGCAGCTCTCGGACTAGCGGGGGGGCCGATGAGCAGTTCTTC; CDR3 protein: CASSSRTSGGADEQFF
D gene: NA; J gene: TRBJ1-2; V gene: TRBV4-1; clone size: once; CDR3 DNA: TGCGCCAGCAGCCGGGTGGGTCTAGGGGATGGCTACACCTTC; CDR3 protein: CASSRVGLGDGYTF
D gene: TRBD2; J gene: TRBJ2-1; V gene: TRBV30; clone size: NA; CDR3 DNA: TGTGCCTGGAACACACTAGCGGGCTACTACAATGAGCAGTTCTTC; CDR3 protein: CAWNTLAGYYNEQFF
D gene: NA; J gene: TRBJ1-1; V gene: TRBV15; clone size: NA; CDR3 DNA: TGTGCCACCAGCGGACGAAGAAACAGGGTAATGAACACTGAAGCTTTCTTT; CDR3 protein: CATSGRRNRVMNTEAFF
D gene: TRBD2; J gene: TRBJ2-5; V gene: TRBV5-4; clone size: NA; CDR3 DNA: TGTGCCAGCAGCTTGACGGGGGGGGCTGGGGAGACCCAGTACTTC; CDR3 protein: CASSLTGGAGETQYF
D gene: TRBD1; J gene: TRBJ1-1; V gene: TRBV2; clone size: NA; CDR3 DNA: TGTGCCAGCAGACTACGACAGGGGGCCAACACTGAAGCTTTCTTT; CDR3 protein: CASRLRQGANTEAFF
D gene: TRBD1; J gene: TRBJ2-3; V gene: TRBV9; clone size: NA; CDR3 DNA: TGTGCCAGCAGCGGGGACAGGGAGGCTAGCACAGATACGCAGTATTTT; CDR3 protein: CASSGDREASTDTQYF
D gene: NA; J gene: TRBJ1-1; V gene: TRBV6-5; clone size: once; CDR3 DNA: TGTGCCAGCAGTTACTCGAACAGGATGAACACTGAAGCTTTCTTT; CDR3 protein: CASSYSNRMNTEAFF
D gene: NA; J gene: TRBJ2-7; V gene: TRBV7-9; clone size: NA; CDR3 DNA: TGTGCCAGCAGTTTGGGGATGAGGGCCGTCCCCGAGCAGTACTTC; CDR3 protein: CASSLGMRAVPEQYF
D gene: NA; J gene: TRBJ1-4; V gene: TRBV30; clone size: NA; CDR3 DNA: TGTGCCTGGAGTCCCTATAGGACAGCTGAAAAACTGTTTTTT; CDR3 protein: CAWSPYRTAEKLFF
D gene: TRBD2; J gene: TRBJ2-1; V gene: TRBV18; clone size: once; CDR3 DNA: TGTGCCAGCTCACCCGGGACTAGCGGGCGCAATGAGCAGTTCTTC; CDR3 protein: CASSPGTSGRNEQFF
D gene: NA; J gene: TRBJ1-2; V gene: TRBV7-8; clone size: NA; CDR3 DNA: TGTGCCAGCAGCTTAACGGAGGACTATGGCTACACCTTC; CDR3 protein: CASSLTEDYGYTF
D gene: NA; J gene: TRBJ2-5; V gene: TRBV11-3; clone size: NA; CDR3 DNA: TGTGCCAGCAGCTTAGGTCGGGGGCAAGAGACCCAGTACTTC; CDR3 protein: CASSLGRGQETQYF
D gene: TRBD1; J gene: TRBJ1-1; V gene: TRBV10-1; clone size: NA; CDR3 DNA: TGCGCCAGCACTGAGAGGGACAGGGCAATGAACACTGAAGCTTTCTTT; CDR3 protein: CASTERDRAMNTEAFF
D gene: NA; J gene: TRBJ2-2; V gene: TRBV13; clone size: NA; CDR3 DNA: TGTGCCAGCAGCTTAGGGACTAGATTGTCCGGGGAGCTGTTTTTT; CDR3 protein: CASSLGTRLSGELFF
D gene: NA; J gene: TRBJ2-7; V gene: TRBV13; clone size: NA; CDR3 DNA: TGTGCCAGCAGCTTAGGCAGGAACGGAGAGCAGTACTTC; CDR3 protein: CASSLGRNGEQYF
D gene: NA; J gene: TRBJ1-4; V gene: TRBV28; clone size: once; CDR3 DNA: TGTGCCAGCAGCGCCGGGGGGGCTAATGAAAAACTGTTTTTT; CDR3 protein: CASSAGGANEKLFF
D gene: TRBD2; J gene: TRBJ2-3; V gene: TRBV5-8; clone size: NA; CDR3 DNA: TGTGCCAGCAGCTTGGAGGGGGGACTAGCAGGAACAGATACGCAGTATTTT; CDR3 protein: CASSLEGGLAGTDTQYF
D gene: TRBD2; J gene: TRBJ2-5; V gene: TRBV29-1; clone size: once; CDR3 DNA: TGCAGCGTCCAGGGAGGGGAGACCCAGTACTTC; CDR3 protein: CSVQGGETQYF
D gene: NA; J gene: TRBJ1-5; V gene: TRBV19; clone size: NA; CDR3 DNA: TGTGCCAGTAGTATTGGAGGGGGGGGCTCTCAGCCCCAGCATTTT; CDR3 protein: CASSIGGGGSQPQHF
D gene: NA; J gene: TRBJ1-4; V gene: TRBV7-2; clone size: NA; CDR3 DNA: TGTGCCAGCAGCCCGTCGACAACAACTAATGAAAAACTGTTTTTT; CDR3 protein: CASSPSTTTNEKLFF
D gene: NA; J gene: TRBJ1-5; V gene: TRBV7-9; clone size: few; CDR3 DNA: TGTGCCAGCAGCTTAGAGGAGGGGCAGCCCCAGCATTTT; CDR3 protein: CASSLEEGQPQHF
D gene: TRBD1; J gene: TRBJ1-1; V gene: TRBV29-1; clone size: few; CDR3 DNA: TGCAGCGTCCAGGGGGTGGACACTGAAGCTTTCTTT; CDR3 protein: CSVQGVDTEAFF
D gene: NA; J gene: TRBJ2-2; V gene: TRBV30; clone size: few; CDR3 DNA: TGTGCTAATGGGGTAGCGGCCGGGGAGCTGTTTTTT; CDR3 protein: CANGVAAGELFF
D gene: NA; J gene: TRBJ2-7; V gene: TRBV28; clone size: NA; CDR3 DNA: TGTGCCAGCAGTACCGGACACAGCTCCTACGAGCAGTACTTC; CDR3 protein: CASSTGHSSYEQYF
D gene: TRBD1; J gene: TRBJ1-6; V gene: TRBV5-6; clone size: NA; CDR3 DNA: TGTGCCAGCAGGACAACGGACAGGGGAGGTTCACCCCTCCACTTT; CDR3 protein: CASRTTDRGGSPLHF
D gene: NA; J gene: TRBJ2-2; V gene: TRBV19; clone size: NA; CDR3 DNA: TGTGCCAGTAGTATATCCGGGCGGGCGAACACCGGGGAGCTGTTTTTT; CDR3 protein: CASSISGRANTGELFF
D gene: TRBD1; J gene: TRBJ1-5; V gene: TRBV6-1; clone size: NA; CDR3 DNA: TGTGCCAGCGTGAACAGGGGACAGAGCAATCAGCCCCAGCATTTT; CDR3 protein: CASVNRGQSNQPQHF
D gene: TRBD2; J gene: TRBJ2-1; V gene: TRBV5-5; clone size: once; CDR3 DNA: TGTGCCAGCAGCTTGTTGTGGGGGGGATACAATGAGCAGTTCTTC; CDR3 protein: CASSLLWGGYNEQFF
D gene: TRBD1; J gene: TRBJ1-2; V gene: TRBV30; clone size: NA; CDR3 DNA: TGTGCCTGGAGTGTAGACAGGGGGCCGTCCCCCTATGGCTACACCTTC; CDR3 protein: CAWSVDRGPSPYGYTF
D gene: TRBD2; J gene: TRBJ2-5; V gene: TRBV7-2; clone size: once; CDR3 DNA: TGTGCCAGCAGCTTTCAGCGGGGGAAAGAGACCCAGTACTTC; CDR3 protein: CASSFQRGKETQYF
D gene: TRBD2; J gene: TRBJ2-1; V gene: TRBV5-1; clone size: once; CDR3 DNA: TGCGCCAGCAGCGAGGTAGCGGGGTACAATGAGCAGTTCTTC; CDR3 protein: CASSEVAGYNEQFF